This T cell receptor (beta chain) is from a study of patients and donors after allogeneic stem cell transplantation. Germline CDR1 is SGHRS and CDR2 is YFSETQ. The CDR3 sequence is 17 residues long. After removal of 2 bases from V and 3 bases from J, the junction contained 9 bases not matched to a gene. This clonotype was recorded at least ten times. TCRdb re-called the RT-PCR reads through MiXCR, storing one row per CDR3 protein. In the table there are approximately 90,000 distinct CDR3 sequences, less than 5% of which are singletons. This TCR derives from a human donor who was either an allogeneic HSCT recipient or a stem cell or donor lymphocyte infusion donor (not recorded which). It is not recorded whose cells these are; they may come from a transplant donor. The sequenced sample was blood, either unsorted or a sorted T cell fraction (not recorded which). This chain connects TRBV5-1 to TRBJ2-2; TRBD1 agrees at 8 bases. The CDR3 bases are TGCGCCAGCAGCTTCCACCAGGGGGCGCGGGACACCGGGGAGCTGTTTTTT. Residues: CASSFHQGARDTGELFF.